This T cell receptor beta chain was obtained from a study of shared clonotypes between healthy human individuals (dated by TCRdb to 2020 to 2022). Some background on the complete study: The cohort included a few men and a couple of women between 18 and 49 years of age. For each donor, CD4 naive and CD4 memory were each given three plates, CD8 naive was given two plates, and CD8 memory was given one plate. The study deeply sequenced blood TCR repertoires of about 5 healthy adults to estimate repertoire size and the extent of clonotype sharing between individuals. To increase sequencing depth and limit assay-specific biases, different laboratories used diverse techniques to prepare libraries and sequence TCR repertoires. Leukapheresis yielded between about 0.94 and 8.9 billion PBMCs per donor. Broader findings and caveats from the paper: Larger estimated clonotype richness was generally found for naive subsets than for memory subsets. Across a few donors, roughly 5% of naive CD4, around 3.3% of naive CD8, 2.3% of memory CD4, and 0.4% of memory CD8 clonotypes were shared. Sampling was restricted to blood, and TCR repertoires in tissues likely differ from the TCR repertoires found in blood. Rarefaction of sorted-subset datasets indicated incomplete sequencing despite the large sequencing depth. Compared with non-shared clonotypes, clonotypes shared by all four sorted-subset donors had higher generation probabilities. Pairwise subsampling indicated that sequencing depth was expected to affect the degree of clonotype sharing among donors. Because the study included a small number of donors, the genetic and exposure-history diversity represented was limited.

CD8 naive samples consisted of CD45RO-negative cells that were positively selected for CCR7, yielding a CD45RA+CCR7+ population without TemRA cells. Healthy HIV-negative adults with no recently reported acute infections or vaccinations were included as donors. Every donor was a Caucasian adult living in Nashville, Tennessee, USA. After blood collection by leukapheresis, PBMCs were isolated using Ficoll-Histopaque density gradient centrifugation and then cryopreserved in the vapor phase of liquid nitrogen. Analytical flow cytometry was used to check the purity and quantity of each magnetically sorted T cell population. Genomic DNA was isolated from every sorted fraction and measured by UV absorbance on a Nanodrop 2000c. TCR CDR3 regions were amplified from genomic DNA by multiplex PCR using the deep immunoSEQ assay. For each cell subset, the extracted genomic DNA was distributed evenly across all wells of several immunoSEQ 96-well plates, and each plate served as one replicate. For sorted subsets, each replicate PCR was loaded with 150 to 250 ng genomic DNA, equivalent to approximately 33,000 T cell genomes. The purified libraries were quantified using a Qubit 3.0 fluorometer, sized with a Bioanalyzer 2100, and then quantified again using the KAPA Library Quantification kit. Every immunoSEQ 96-well plate was sequenced on a separate single-read 150-cycle Illumina NextSeq 550 flow cell. Processing in the source paper ran as follows. Because only junctional sequences without quality scores were contained in the immunoSEQ output, filtering matching that applied to full-length reads could not be performed. To assign V/J genes and CDR3, sequences were annotated against IMGT germline references using PyIR, a Python wrapper for IgBLAST v1.9. Any read was removed if the V/J assignment was weak (E-value above 1e-6), the CDR3 was missing, or the read contained stop codons, out-of-frame junctions, or ambiguous translated residues. V3J clonotypes were defined by identical inferred V gene, J gene, and CDR3 amino acid sequence. To compute the percentage overlap between repertoires, the number of shared unique clonotypes was divided by the size of the smaller repertoire. RTK rarefaction, the Chao1 estimator, and Recon v2.1 estimates of unobserved clonotypes were used to assess repertoire richness. For all TCRbeta clonotypes obtained by the gDNA method from a few donors, generation probabilities were computed with OLGA. Held by TCRdb, this immuneACCESS table contains in-frame sequences only and omits some clones. Under half of the omission traces to an unresolved V gene where checked; the cause of the rest is unknown. That table supplies the V and J calls and clone size; D and trimming were determined from the DNA. The sample table holds roughly 1,800,000 clones, of which 85% to 95% were seen once. The ten largest clones take up approximately 1% of the sample.

The V end gives up 6 bases and the J end 1 base, leaving 6 bases in the junction not matched to a gene. Per the germline V gene (reference sequence), WNHNN is the CDR1 and SYGVQD is the CDR2. The CDR3, from cysteine to phenylalanine, totals 15 residues. Only CDR3 DNA remains: 45 bases, in frame from the first base. About this clone: No antigen is known for it. No base quality values were provided; no much bigger clone lies one nucleotide off.

The chain is made from TRBV10-1 and TRBJ2-5; 9 junctional bases match TRBD1. The receptor comes from a man aged 18 to 29 in good health. The specimen was naive CD8+ T cells sorted from blood. The sample's cell subset or site label, in plain terms: CD45RA+CCR7+. The CDR3 protein: CASSRDRVSQETQYF. The sequenced DNA is TGCGCCAGCAGCCGGGACAGGGTCTCCCAAGAGACCCAGTACTTC.